The source of this T cell receptor (beta chain) is a study of blood T cells in healthy people across ages. In the study overall: Template switching retrieved approximately one barcoded beta molecule for each two T cells. Whole-study results and caveats: Roughly linearly, TCR beta diversity per million T cells fell as age increased.

CDR1 is SGHRS, CDR2 YFSETQ, per germline. The ends were cut back, 7 bases at V and 6 bases at J, with 19 bases in the middle. This CDR3 comprises 14 residues. A second PCR, run for about 6 to 12 cycles, used a sample-barcoded 5' primer plus a J-beta primer mix. Each of the cDNA molecules was tagged by a template-switch adaptor with 12 random nucleotides. Per sample, CDR3-containing paired-end reads numbered at least 2.5 million. TCRdb re-called the 5' RACE reads through MiXCR, storing one row per CDR3 protein. Among some 730,000 distinct CDR3 sequences listed, approximately 22% were seen once. This clonotype has ten or more counts. Its antigen remains unidentified.

The sequencing sample was made of blood. The receptor comes from a man between 65 and 85 years old in good health. The chain recombines TRBV5-1 with TRBJ1-1, with TRBD1 as a possible D gene (6 bases). The CDR3 DNA follows: TGCGCCAGCCTAATACGGCCAGGGGTCTCTGAAGCTTTCTTT. Protein sequence: CASLIRPGVSEAFF.